Listed below are T cell receptor beta chains from one sample, sequenced in a study of T cells in Graves' hyperthyroidism and ophthalmopathy. A single record per CDR3 protein comes from TCRdb applying MiXCR to the multiplex PCR reads. The sample shows around 540,000 distinct CDR3 sequences, 46% of them seen only once. The sample consisted of peripheral blood or thyroid tissue (not recorded which). These receptors were collected from a woman under 30 with Graves' hyperthyroidism. The CDR3 runs from the conserved cysteine through the conserved F or W. D genes are given only for firm matches. Size tells how often a clone was seen (once, few, many) or the class of an expanded clone, and some rows leave it out.

V	J	size	D	CDR3	DNA
TRBV7-8	TRBJ2-7	NA	TRBD1	CASSIGTGGWHEQYF	TGTGCCAGCAGCATTGGGACAGGGGGATGGCACGAGCAGTACTTC
TRBV11-2	TRBJ2-5	many	NA	CASSLERIEETQYF	TGTGCCAGCAGCTTAGAACGGATCGAAGAGACCCAGTACTTC
TRBV19	TRBJ1-1	NA	NA	CASSMMAEGEAFF	TGTGCCAGTAGTATGATGGCAGAGGGGGAAGCTTTCTTT
TRBV7-9	TRBJ2-7	NA	TRBD2	CASSLEFLAGDEQYF	TGTGCCAGCAGCTTAGAGTTCCTAGCGGGAGACGAGCAGTACTTC
TRBV7-9	TRBJ2-7	NA	NA	CASSSRPHEQYF	TGTGCCAGCAGTTCGAGACCCCACGAGCAGTACTTC
TRBV13	TRBJ1-6	many	NA	CATLIRGGSPLHF	TGTGCCACCCTAATAAGGGGTGGGTCACCCCTCCACTTT
TRBV29-1	TRBJ2-7	NA	TRBD2	CSVVVASGPYEQYF	TGCAGCGTTGTGGTGGCTAGCGGGCCCTACGAGCAGTACTTC
TRBV12-3/TRBV12-4	TRBJ2-5	NA	NA	CASSLSYEQTQYF	TGTGCCAGCAGTTTGTCCTACGAGCAGACCCAGTACTTC
TRBV2	TRBJ1-2	NA	NA	CASSLDRKTSYGYTF	TGTGCCAGCAGTCTGGACAGAAAAACTAGCTATGGCTACACCTTC
TRBV7-2	TRBJ2-6	many	NA	CASSYGTSGANVLTF	TGTGCCAGCAGCTACGGGACCTCTGGGGCCAACGTCCTGACTTTC
TRBV7-2	TRBJ2-7	NA	TRBD2	CASGSGTSGSVPYF	TGTGCCAGCGGTTCCGGGACTAGCGGGTCGGTCCCGTACTTC
TRBV2	TRBJ2-5	many	NA	CASSEEQGETQYF	TGTGCCAGCAGTGAGGAACAGGGCGAGACCCAGTACTTC
TRBV6-1	TRBJ2-5	NA	NA	CVSSGDLYQETQYF	TGTGTCAGTAGTGGGGACCTTTACCAAGAGACCCAGTACTTC
TRBV29-1	TRBJ1-5	NA	NA	CSAVGGQPQHF	TGCAGCGCCGTGGGGGGGCAGCCCCAGCATTTT
TRBV20-1	TRBJ1-5	NA	NA	CSARDLGGRSGNQPQHF	TGCAGTGCTAGAGATCTCGGGGGCAGGTCAGGAAATCAGCCCCAGCATTTT
TRBV7-9	TRBJ1-4	NA	TRBD1	CASSLSFRDRNEKLFF	TGTGCCAGCAGCTTGTCCTTCCGGGACAGAAATGAAAAACTGTTTTTT
TRBV24-1	TRBJ2-2	many	NA	CATSDLTRELFF	TGTGCCACCAGTGACCTCACTAGAGAGCTGTTTTTT
TRBV5-1	TRBJ2-7	many	TRBD2	CASSPWLAGEPNEQYF	TGCGCCAGCAGCCCCTGGCTAGCGGGAGAGCCCAACGAGCAGTACTTC
TRBV20-1	TRBJ2-2	NA	NA	CSASGPGTGELFF	TGCAGTGCTTCCGGGCCGGGCACCGGGGAGCTGTTTTTT
TRBV29-1	TRBJ2-7	NA	TRBD2	CSTWLAGGPYEQYF	TGCAGCACCTGGCTAGCGGGAGGGCCCTACGAGCAGTACTTC
TRBV19	TRBJ2-7	NA	TRBD2	CASKGTGLGLAGHHEQYF	TGTGCCAGTAAAGGGACGGGACTAGGACTAGCGGGTCATCACGAGCAGTACTTC
TRBV14	TRBJ1-1	NA	TRBD1	CTSGQGSDTEAFF	TGTACCAGCGGACAGGGGTCGGACACTGAAGCTTTCTTT
TRBV29-1	TRBJ2-5	many	TRBD1	CSVDRGQETQYF	TGCAGCGTTGACAGGGGGCAAGAGACCCAGTACTTC
TRBV15	TRBJ1-5	NA	TRBD1	CATSRLTTGDYEQPQHF	TGTGCCACCAGCAGACTAACGACAGGGGACTACGAGCAGCCCCAGCATTTT
TRBV7-9	TRBJ2-2	NA	TRBD2	CASSPTGLAGGELFF	TGTGCCAGCAGCCCAACGGGACTAGCGGGCGGGGAGCTGTTTTTT
TRBV7-8	TRBJ2-2	NA	NA	CASGARTGELFF	TGTGCCAGCGGAGCGCGGACAGGGGAGCTGTTTTTT
TRBV7-3	TRBJ1-1	NA	NA	CASSLSVTAEAFF	TGTGCCAGCAGCTTAAGTGTGACGGCTGAAGCTTTCTTT
TRBV7-9	TRBJ1-5	NA	NA	CASSSGTPGNQPQHF	TGTGCCAGCAGCTCGGGAACCCCCGGCAATCAGCCCCAGCATTTT